Shown below are 17 T cell receptor beta chains from a single sample sequenced in a study of identical twins (dated by TCRdb to the mid-2010s). Libraries were built with 5' RACE. Sequencing was performed on an Illumina HiSeq 2000. In TCRdb, the public reads were trimmed at Q25 with fastp and aligned with MiXCR, with productive beta chains retained. Each record represents a unique CDR3 protein, reported with the most common genes and DNA among its rows. The sample records 1.5 million to 2 million distinct CDR3 sequences, roughly a third of which are singletons. The ten largest clonotypes hold approximately 0.25% of the sample. The specimen sequenced was cord blood. Source of these receptors: a newborn girl in good health.

The chain recombines TRBV4-1 with TRBJ1-2, with a possible D match to TRBD1 (5 bases). The germline V and J ends were trimmed by 1 base and 4 bases, with 16 bases remaining between them. Per the germline V gene, CDR1 is MGHRA and CDR2 is YSYEKL. The length of the CDR3 is 16 residues. CDR3 loop: CASSQGGLQGLYGYTF. The CDR3 nucleotides are TGCGCCAGCAGCCAAGGAGGGTTGCAGGGCCTCTATGGCTACACCTTC.

The chain has TRBV4-1 and TRBJ2-7; D possibly corresponds to TRBD2 (6 bases). The CDR3 is made up of 14 amino acids. Per the germline V gene, CDR1 is MGHRA and CDR2 is YSYEKL. Trimming removed 0 bases at V and 3 bases at J, with 9 bases between. The CDR3 DNA reads as TGCGCCAGCAGCCAAGATCGGGGGAACTACGAGCAGTACTTC. It encodes CASSQDRGNYEQYF.

This sequence joins TRBV6-1 and TRBJ1-2; 7 bases are shared with TRBD1. Losses at the gene ends were 2 bases for V and 4 bases for J; bases not matched to a gene: 7. There are 15 residues in the CDR3. CDR1 MNHNS and CDR2 SASEGT come from the germline V gene. This chain's CDR3 is CASSEWDSLPYGYTF. CDR3 sequence (DNA): TGTGCCAGCAGTGAATGGGACAGCCTCCCCTATGGCTACACCTTC.

This clonotype was recorded only once. The V gene is TRBV7-9, the J gene TRBJ1-1; 7 bases are a match to TRBD1. CDR1 and CDR2 from the germline V gene are SEHNR and FQNEAQ (reference sequence). The CDR3 has 16 amino acids. Losses at the gene ends were 4 bases for V and 2 bases for J; bases not matched to a gene: 10. This CDR3 is CASSSRSGTANTEAFF. CDR3 DNA: TGTGCCAGCAGCTCCCGCTCCGGGACAGCAAACACTGAAGCTTTCTTT.

This chain links TRBV20-1 with TRBJ2-2; D may match TRBD1 or TRBD2 (5 bases each). Deletions cut 1 base from V and 6 bases from J, with 9 bases between. CDR1 DFQATT and CDR2 SNEGSKA come from the germline V gene (reference sequence). The CDR3 is 13 residues long. Here the CDR3 DNA reads TGCAGTGCTAGAGCGGGACGGCCCGGGGAGCTGTTTTTT. This translates into CSARAGRPGELFF.

In its sample, this clonotype was seen a few times. The chain links TRBV7-9 to TRBJ2-7; D gene unclear. Near its end, the DNA agrees better with TRBJ2-5, so the J call may be wrong. CDR3 length: 15 amino acids. CDR1 is SEHNR and CDR2 is FQNEAQ in the germline V gene (reference sequence). The CDR3 sequence: CASIQSVNIQETQYF. The CDR3 nucleotides are TGTGCCAGCATCCAAAGCGTAAACATCCAAGAGACCCAGTACTTC.

The chain couples TRBV6-9 to TRBJ2-5; D uncertain. V was pared by 1 base and J by 1 base, with 7 bases between. Germline CDR1 MNHGY, CDR2 SVAAGI. CDR3 length equals 14 residues. For the CDR3, the DNA is TGTGCCAGCAGTTATTGTCGGATCCAAGAGACCCAGTACTTC. This encodes CASSYCRIQETQYF.

The V gene is TRBV2, the J gene TRBJ2-3; 8 nucleotides agree with TRBD1. V lost 7 bases, J lost 1 base, and 4 bases stayed unmatched. This CDR3 comprises 14 residues. Germline V lookup: CDR1 SNHLY, CDR2 FYNNEI. The CDR3: CASIRGQGTDTQYF. DNA of the CDR3: TGTGCCAGCATCAGGGGGCAGGGCACAGATACGCAGTATTTT.

This chain uses TRBV24-1 with TRBJ1-5; tentative D call: TRBD1 (5 bases). Per germline, CDR1 KGHDR and CDR2 SFDVKD. This CDR3 comprises 14 residues. The V gene lost 5 bases and the J gene lost 3 bases, with 10 bases spanning the gap. Here the CDR3 reads CATSGDGPNQPQHF. CDR3 coding DNA: TGTGCCACCAGTGGGGACGGACCCAATCAGCCCCAGCATTTT.

V gene TRBV20-1 combines with J gene TRBJ1-5; the D gene is possibly TRBD1 (6 bases). Germline CDR1 reads DFQATT; CDR2 reads SNEGSKA (reference sequence). V was clipped by 6 bases and J by 0 bases, with 18 bases between them. This CDR3 comprises 16 residues. This CDR3 is CSAKRTVGYSNQPQHF. In DNA form, the CDR3 reads TGCAGTGCCAAGAGGACAGTGGGGTATAGCAATCAGCCCCAGCATTTT.

This clonotype was counted at least ten times. The rearrangement joins TRBV9 to TRBJ2-1; TRBD1 might be the D (6 bases). Germline CDR1 is SGDLS and CDR2 is YYNGEE. This CDR3 is 15 amino acids long. V lost 0 bases and J 4 bases, leaving 11 bases between the germline ends. CDR3 DNA sequence: TGTGCCAGCAGCGTAGTAACAGGGAGATACAATGAGCAGTTCTTC. This translates into CASSVVTGRYNEQFF.

The rearrangement uses TRBV6-5 and TRBJ2-7; D not resolved. The CDR3 spans 14 residues. From germline, CDR1 is MNHEY and CDR2 SVGAGI. V lost 0 bases, J lost 6 bases, and 12 bases lay in between. The chain's CDR3 is CASSYSFSEGEQYF. The CDR3 DNA is TGTGCCAGCAGTTACTCGTTCAGCGAAGGCGAGCAGTACTTC.

This clonotype was seen many times. V usage is TRBV5-1 and J usage is TRBJ2-7; perhaps TRBD1 as D (6 bases). There are 13 residues in the CDR3. From germline, CDR1 is SGHRS and CDR2 YFSETQ. Trimming removed 4 bases from V and 3 bases from J, with 11 bases in between. CDR3 sequence reads: CASSALQGYEQYF. CDR3 sequence (DNA): TGCGCCAGCAGCGCCCTACAGGGCTACGAGCAGTACTTC. Together with reference TRBV5-1 and TRBJ2-7, the CDR3 gives the full variable domain: KAGVTQTPRYLIKTRGQQVTLSCSPISGHRSVSWYQQTPGQGLQFLFEYFSETQRNKGNFPGRFSGRQFSNSRSEMNVSTLELGDSALYLCASSALQGYEQYFGPGTRLTVT.

In its sample, this clonotype was seen a few times. The genes are TRBV11-2 and TRBJ2-1; TRBD2 matches 7 bases. This CDR3 spans 16 amino acids. Germline values: CDR1 SGHAT, CDR2 FQNNGV. Unmatched junction bases numbered 9, after V lost 5 bases and J lost 2 bases. In DNA, the CDR3 is TGTGCCAGCAGCGGATGGGGGGGGAGGCCCTACAATGAGCAGTTCTTC. Translated, it gives CASSGWGGRPYNEQFF.

There are a few counts of this clonotype. This chain uses TRBV19 with TRBJ1-5; the match to TRBD1 covers 8 bases. The germline CDR1 and CDR2 sequences are LNHDA and SQIVND (reference sequence). The CDR3 runs 14 residues. Trimming cost V 4 bases and J 5 bases; bases outside gene matches: 4. The CDR3 here is CASSTQGAYQPQHF. In DNA, the CDR3 is TGTGCCAGTAGTACCCAGGGGGCGTATCAGCCCCAGCATTTT.

V is TRBV27 and J is TRBJ2-7, with 8 positions matching TRBD2. Germline values: CDR1 MNHEY, CDR2 SMNVEV (reference sequence). The CDR3 is made up of 15 amino acids. Trimming removed 6 bases from V and 2 bases from J; junction bases left unmatched: 9. The CDR3 is CASRYTSGVPYEQYF. The CDR3 nucleotides read TGTGCCAGCAGGTATACTAGCGGAGTTCCCTACGAGCAGTACTTC.

The CDR3 nucleotides are TGTGCCAGCATCCGAGGGGGCTCCTACGAGCAGTACTTC. This codes for CASIRGGSYEQYF. The chain is built from TRBV28 and TRBJ2-7; a possible D gene is TRBD1 (6 bases). The germline V gene encodes CDR1 MDHEN and CDR2 SYDVKM. V lost 7 bases, J lost 0 bases, and 10 bases lay in between. This CDR3 is built from 13 residues.